This TCR beta chain was sequenced during a study of metastatic and nonmetastatic thyroid tumors. There were no patients who had received any treatment before thyroid surgery. TCRdb ran MiXCR on the PCR reads. The sample has roughly 35,000 clones; roughly a third are singletons. The CDR3 is made up of 13 amino acids. CDR1 is MDHEN, CDR2 SYDVKM, per germline. Trimming removed 3 bases at V and 6 bases at J, with 12 bases between. Source material: tumor tissue. The chain links TRBV28 to TRBJ2-7; possible D gene TRBD1, 6 bases. This receptor was identified in a female donor with papillary thyroid cancer or a benign thyroid nodule (not recorded which). Some clones in this sample may be carry-over from other donors' samples. The CDR3, as DNA: TGTGCCAGCAGTTTTTTACAGGGTGGCGAGCAGTACTTC. Translation: CASSFLQGGEQYF.